The 32 T cell receptor beta chains below come from one sample, sequenced in a study of identical twins. TCRdb called the 5' RACE reads again in MiXCR, with one record for every CDR3 protein. The repertoire holds roughly 250,000 distinct CDR3 sequences, with 6% to 8.5% as singletons. These data also formed part of another study, on yellow fever vaccine responses in identical twins.

What was sequenced was CD8+ T cells sorted from blood. The receptor source for this set is a woman younger than 30 in good health.

This clonotype appeared many times. The rearrangement links TRBV4-1 to TRBJ2-2; no clear D. V lost 0 bases, J lost 5 bases, and 7 bases lay in between. The germline V gene has CDR1 MGHRA and CDR2 YSYEKL. This CDR3 comprises 14 residues. Here the CDR3 reads CASSQDVRTGELFF. The CDR3 coding sequence is TGCGCCAGCAGCCAAGATGTAAGGACCGGGGAGCTGTTTTTT.

In this sample, this clonotype turned up a few times. V and J are TRBV7-8 and TRBJ2-7, with no clear D. The CDR3 is made up of 15 amino acids. V lost 1 base and J 0 bases, leaving 10 bases between the germline ends. From germline, CDR1 is SGHVS and CDR2 FQNEAQ. This CDR3 reads CASSLVSLSSYEQYF. CDR3 nucleotide sequence: TGTGCCAGCAGCTTAGTGTCGCTGAGCTCCTACGAGCAGTACTTC.

This clonotype occurred many times. The V call is TRBV28, the J call TRBJ2-1, with D hard to call. The V gene lost 8 bases and the J gene lost 0 bases, with 11 bases spanning the gap. Per the germline V gene, CDR1 is MDHEN and CDR2 is SYDVKM. The CDR3 has 14 amino acids. The CDR3 coding sequence is TGTGCCAGCCTTCGGGTGAGCTCCTACAATGAGCAGTTCTTC. Its protein is CASLRVSSYNEQFF.

This clonotype was recorded a few times. The rearrangement links TRBV27 to TRBJ1-1; D gene unclear. The V gene's germline CDR1 is MNHEY and CDR2 SMNVEV (reference sequence). This CDR3 region has 14 residues. V was clipped by 5 bases and J by 1 base, with 11 bases between them. In nucleotides, the CDR3 is TGTGCCAGCAGTGAGGCCCGACAGAACACTGAAGCTTTCTTT. The encoded protein is CASSEARQNTEAFF.

This clonotype occurred a few times. J is TRBJ2-3 and V is TRBV7-8; 8 bases match TRBD1. There are 15 residues in the CDR3. V lost 2 bases and J lost 1; bases outside the gene matches: 2. CDR1 and CDR2 (germline): SGHVS, FQNEAQ. The CDR3, as DNA: TGTGCCAGCAGCTTACAGGGGGCTGGCACAGATACGCAGTATTTT. Translated, it gives CASSLQGAGTDTQYF.

V usage is TRBV7-3 and J usage is TRBJ2-1; a weak D match, TRBD2 (6 bases). Germline CDR1 SGHTA, CDR2 FQGTGA. Between the trimmed V and J ends, which lost 4 bases and 6 bases, there was a span of 19 bases. CDR3 length equals 16 residues. Here the CDR3 reads CASSWGIVADFNEQFF. The CDR3 nucleotides are TGTGCCAGCAGCTGGGGTATAGTAGCGGACTTCAATGAGCAGTTCTTC.

This clonotype appeared many times. A clone one base away is much larger, so this may be a read error. The V call is TRBV7-6, the J call TRBJ1-1; D ambiguous. CDR3 size: 13 residues. The V end lost 1 base, the J end lost 0 bases, and 3 bases lay between the germline ends. Germline CDR1 SGHVS, CDR2 FNYEAQ. The DNA of the CDR3 is TGTGCCAGCAGCTTAGAACTGAACACTGAAGCTTTCTTT. Protein: CASSLELNTEAFF.

Ten or more counts support this clonotype. The chain joins TRBV24-1 to TRBJ2-1; 7 nucleotides align to TRBD2. With V trimmed by 3 bases and J by 12 bases, 7 bases remained unmatched. Looked up from germline, CDR1 is KGHDR and CDR2 is SFDVKD. The length of the CDR3 is 13 residues. The CDR3 nucleotides read TGTGCCACCAGTGATAGCGGGGACCCGGGGCAGTTCTTC. It encodes CATSDSGDPGQFF.

This clonotype has a count of ten or more. The chain carries TRBV6-1 and TRBJ2-3; D remains unclear. Germline V gene data show CDR1 as MNHNS and CDR2 as SASEGT. CDR3 length equals 16 residues. V was trimmed by 3 bases and J by 6 bases, leaving 19 bases between them. CDR3 DNA: TGTGCCAGCAGTGAGGAATCTCTCCACTACGGGGATACGCAGTATTTT. Its protein is CASSEESLHYGDTQYF.

The rearrangement links TRBV12-3 or TRBV12-4 to TRBJ2-3; 7 nucleotides match TRBD2. This CDR3 is built from 16 residues. V was clipped by 7 bases and J by 2 bases; unmatched bases: 12. Written as DNA, the CDR3 is TGTGCCAGCACCTCATGGCGAGCGGGGACCACAGATACGCAGTATTTT. Protein product: CASTSWRAGTTDTQYF.

V and J are TRBV7-2 and TRBJ2-3; D uncertain. Germline loops: CDR1 SGHTA, CDR2 FQGNSA. The CDR3 covers 17 residues. Trimming took 1 base from V and 0 from J, leaving 14 bases between them. The CDR3 protein is CASSLVFGQASTDTQYF. The CDR3 region has the DNA TGTGCCAGCAGCTTAGTGTTCGGCCAAGCAAGCACAGATACGCAGTATTTT.

This clonotype was seen a handful of times. The rearrangement uses TRBV7-8 and TRBJ2-7; TRBD1 agrees at 7 bases. The CDR3 totals 14 residues. The germline V gene has CDR1 SGHVS and CDR2 FQNEAQ. J gave up 5 bases and V 7 bases, and 11 bases lay outside the gene matches. This CDR3 is CASTSNRGGNEQYF. CDR3 coding DNA: TGTGCCAGCACCTCAAACAGGGGTGGGAACGAGCAGTACTTC.

The chain employs TRBV6-6 and TRBJ1-2; no clear D. The CDR3 spans 13 residues. Germline CDR1 and CDR2: MNHNY and SVGAGI (reference sequence). V was trimmed by 6 bases and J by 0 bases, leaving 8 bases between them. The CDR3 sequence is CASSLTPNYGYTF. Here the CDR3 DNA reads TGTGCCAGCAGCCTTACACCTAACTATGGCTACACCTTC.

This chain connects TRBV10-3 to TRBJ2-1; TRBD1 or TRBD2 may be the D gene (6 bases each). The CDR3 runs 14 residues. CDR1 is ENHRY and CDR2 is SYGVKD in the germline V gene. Deletions cut 7 bases from V and 3 bases from J, with 13 bases between. The CDR3, as DNA: TGTGCCATCACAGCCGGGGGCGTCTACAATGAGCAGTTCTTC. Protein: CAITAGGVYNEQFF.

This clonotype was seen at least ten times. The chain is built from TRBV4-1 and TRBJ1-1; no firm D call. There are 14 residues in the CDR3. V shed 2 bases and J shed 4 bases, with 11 bases lying between them. Germline V gives CDR1 MGHRA, CDR2 YSYEKL. CDR3 sequence reads: CASSQTDGVTEAFF. CDR3 nucleotides: TGCGCCAGCAGCCAAACGGACGGGGTCACTGAAGCTTTCTTT.

This clonotype has just a few counts. The V and J genes are TRBV2 and TRBJ1-2; D is perhaps TRBD1 (6 bases). Germline CDR1 is SNHLY and CDR2 is FYNNEI. Trimming cost V 6 bases and J 5 bases, with 19 bases left between them. CDR3 length equals 15 residues. The CDR3 protein is CASSNRDFMLYGYTF. The CDR3 DNA is TGTGCCAGCAGCAACAGGGATTTTATGCTTTATGGCTACACCTTC.

This clonotype occurred many times. The chain carries TRBV11-2 and TRBJ2-3; tentatively, D is TRBD1 or TRBD2 (6 bases each). Germline CDR1 SGHAT, CDR2 FQNNGV. There are 16 residues in the CDR3. Deletions cut 1 base from V and 8 bases from J, with 19 bases between. For the CDR3, the DNA is TGTGCCAGCAGCTTAGTTGTCTCGGGGGTACAGGGTACGCAGTATTTT. Encoded protein: CASSLVVSGVQGTQYF.

This clonotype was counted a few times. This chain uses TRBV28 with TRBJ1-1, with D perhaps TRBD1 (5 bases). The germline V and J ends were trimmed by 0 bases and 0 bases, with 8 bases remaining between them. The CDR3 extends over 15 amino acids. Germline CDR1 MDHEN, CDR2 SYDVKM. The DNA for the CDR3 is TGTGCCAGCAGTTTATGGGGGCCGTTGAACACTGAAGCTTTCTTT. Residues: CASSLWGPLNTEAFF.

The chain links TRBV2 to TRBJ2-1; D may correspond to TRBD1 or TRBD2 (6 bases each). This CDR3 has 16 residues. The V gene's germline CDR1 is SNHLY and CDR2 FYNNEI. With 4 bases removed from V and 4 bases from J, the gap between germline ends came to 17 bases. In DNA form, the CDR3 reads TGTGCCAGCAGTGTGGAGGGGGAGCCGTATTACAATGAGCAGTTCTTC. It encodes CASSVEGEPYYNEQFF.

This chain connects TRBV25-1 to TRBJ2-1; 7 bases are shared with TRBD2. V lost 4 bases and J lost 3; bases outside the gene matches: 6. The CDR3 loop spans 15 amino acids. The germline V gene has CDR1 MGHDK and CDR2 SYGVNS. The CDR3: CASSAAGVGYNEQFF. DNA for the CDR3: TGTGCCAGCAGTGCGGCGGGAGTGGGCTACAATGAGCAGTTCTTC.

This clonotype was counted many times. The chain recombines TRBV7-6 with TRBJ2-7; 8 nucleotides align to TRBD1. From germline, CDR1 is SGHVS and CDR2 FNYEAQ. J gave up 6 bases and V 1 base, and 2 bases lay outside the gene matches. The CDR3 runs 13 residues. Written as DNA, the CDR3 is TGTGCCAGCAGCTTAGGGACAGGGATCGAGCAGTACGTC. This encodes CASSLGTGIEQYV.

Ten or more counts support this clonotype. This chain links TRBV2 with TRBJ2-1; a possible D gene is TRBD2 (6 bases). Between the trimmed V and J ends, which lost 6 bases and 4 bases, there was a span of 19 bases. Germline V gene data show CDR1 as SNHLY and CDR2 as FYNNEI. The CDR3 length is 16 residues. DNA for the CDR3: TGTGCCAGCAGAGGTTCCCCTGCCGGGACTTACAATGAGCAGTTCTTC. Translation gives CASRGSPAGTYNEQFF.

The chain links TRBV12-3 or TRBV12-4 to TRBJ1-1; D gene ambiguous. The CDR3 has 14 residues. V was pared by 6 bases and J by 3 bases, with 14 bases between. The CDR3 DNA is TGTGCCAGCAGCCCCGGCGGTTTGGACACTGAAGCTTTCTTT. This translates into CASSPGGLDTEAFF.

This clonotype was recorded at least ten times. The CDR3 DNA reads TGTGCCAGCAGCGCGACTAGTAACAATGAGCAGTTCTTC. Its protein product is CASSATSNNEQFF. V gene TRBV7-9 combines with J gene TRBJ2-1; tentative D call: TRBD2 (6 bases). CDR3 length equals 13 residues. Germline loops: CDR1 SEHNR, CDR2 FQNEAQ (reference sequence). With 5 bases removed from V and 5 bases from J, the gap between germline ends came to 10 bases.

This clonotype has a handful of counts. The CDR3 reads CASRRSADEQYF. CDR3 bases: TGTGCCAGCCGGCGATCCGCGGACGAGCAGTACTTC. This rearrangement joins TRBV27 to TRBJ2-7, with no clear D. The CDR3 consists of 12 residues. From germline, CDR1 is MNHEY and CDR2 SMNVEV (reference sequence). Trimming removed 8 bases from V and 5 bases from J, with 13 bases in between.

The chain joins TRBV5-8 to TRBJ2-1; D is perhaps TRBD2 (6 bases). CDR3 length: 16 residues. V lost 4 bases, J lost 8 bases, and 22 bases lay in between. The germline V gene has CDR1 SGHTS and CDR2 YDEGEE. CDR3 region: CASSLGSVSGSDEQFF. CDR3 sequence (DNA): TGTGCCAGCAGCCTCGGGAGCGTAAGTGGTAGCGATGAGCAGTTCTTC.

Ten or more counts support this clonotype. This chain uses TRBV3-1 with TRBJ2-2, with 7 bases lining up with TRBD2. The CDR3 totals 17 residues. Unmatched junction bases numbered 10, after V lost 1 base and J lost 5 bases. The germline CDR1 and CDR2 sequences are LGHDT and YNNKEL (reference sequence). CDR3 loop: CASSQAGIAGGTGELFF. DNA of the CDR3: TGTGCCAGCAGCCAAGCGGGAATAGCGGGCGGTACCGGGGAGCTGTTTTTT. The whole variable domain, remainder taken from reference TRBV3-1 and TRBJ2-2, is DTAVSQTPKYLVTQMGNDKSIKCEQNLGHDTMYWYKQDSKKFLKIMFSYNNKELIINETVPNRFSPKSPDKAHLNLHINSLELGDSAVYFCASSQAGIAGGTGELFFGEGSRLTVL.

The V gene is TRBV4-1, the J gene TRBJ2-7; D is perhaps TRBD1 or TRBD2 (5 bases each). CDR1 and CDR2 (germline): MGHRA, YSYEKL. Trimming pared 1 base from V and 2 bases from J, leaving 9 bases between. This CDR3 has 14 amino acids. CDR3: CASSQVMGPYEQYV. The CDR3 coding sequence is TGCGCCAGCAGCCAAGTGATGGGACCCTACGAGCAGTACGTC.

This chain uses TRBV24-1 with TRBJ2-7, with D tentatively TRBD1 or TRBD2 (5 bases each). The V gene lost 3 bases and the J gene lost 1 base, with 15 bases spanning the gap. Germline CDR1 is KGHDR and CDR2 is SFDVKD. The CDR3 sequence is 16 residues long. The CDR3 region has the DNA TGTGCCACCAGTGATGGGGGATCCCTCATTTCCTACGAGCAGTACGTC. This translates into CATSDGGSLISYEQYV.

This clonotype was counted ten times or more. This chain connects TRBV12-3 or TRBV12-4 to TRBJ2-3; 11 positions match TRBD2. The CDR3 is 16 residues long. V lost 5 bases to trimming and J lost 1 base; unmatched junction nucleotides: 5. The CDR3: CASSPKGLAGTDTQYF. The DNA for the CDR3 is TGTGCCAGCAGTCCTAAGGGACTAGCGGGCACAGATACGCAGTATTTT.

Many counts were recorded for this clonotype. This chain connects TRBV3-1 to TRBJ1-4; possibly TRBD1 for D (5 bases). V was trimmed by 3 bases and J by 0 bases, leaving 8 bases between them. Germline CDR1 is LGHDT and CDR2 is YNNKEL (reference sequence). The CDR3 sequence is 15 residues long. DNA for the CDR3: TGTGCCAGCAGCCACGGGGCGACAACTAATGAAAAACTGTTTTTT. It encodes CASSHGATTNEKLFF.

This clonotype was counted only a few times. This chain joins TRBV14 and TRBJ2-1; D might be TRBD2 (6 bases). The V and J ends lost 3 bases and 0 bases respectively, with 12 bases between them. The CDR3 has 16 amino acids. The germline V gene has CDR1 SGHDN and CDR2 FVKESK. CDR3 region: CASSHPGTDSYNEQFF. The CDR3 nucleotides read TGTGCCAGCAGCCATCCCGGGACTGACTCCTACAATGAGCAGTTCTTC.